This T cell receptor beta chain was identified during a study of cytomegalovirus exposure and HLA in healthy donors. Study at large: There were around 390 genotyped donors. Of these, 75% to 85% fell in the genetic ancestry cluster associated with self-reported Caucasian donors.

The PCR was carried out with 60 Vbeta primers and 13 Jbeta primers. In the original workflow: A later analysis counted tens of millions of unique TCR beta chains, some 10 million shared. Only in-frame clones appear in the TCRdb table, and some are missing; sequencing was by immunoSEQ multiplex PCR. The D gene and trimming were derived from the DNA, and the V and J assignments and clone size from that table. The sample has 100,000 to 150,000 clones; approximately 69% are singletons. This TCR was recovered from a man in his forties or fifties in good health and CMV-seropositive. The specimen sequenced was PBMCs.

This CDR3 reads CASSNNRALNTEAFF. The CDR3 DNA reads as TGTGCCAGCAGCAATAACAGGGCTTTGAACACTGAAGCTTTCTTT. The chain uses TRBV7-9 and TRBJ1-1; D may be TRBD1 (6 bases). The CDR3 has 15 amino acids. V lost 5 bases and J 0 bases, leaving 13 bases between the germline ends. The germline V gene encodes CDR1 SEHNR and CDR2 FQNEAQ (reference sequence).